A single sample is the source of the 3 T cell receptor beta chains below, sequenced in a study of human T cells and chemical hapten exposure. This sample's time point: patch test 1, 2 weeks after DPC sensitization. The treatment is: therapeutic diphenylcyclopropenone sensitization with weekly scalp DPC. MiXCR was run by TCRdb on the RACE reads, yielding one entry per CDR3 protein. Among roughly 100,000 distinct CDR3 sequences, approximately 9.9% were seen once, and the ten largest hold around 3.5%. The sample was whole blood, taken in connection with sensitization to the hapten diphenylcyclopropenone (DPC). The receptors stem from a woman between 35 and 50 years old with alopecia areata. Some clones in this sample may be carry-over from other donors' samples.

This clonotype appeared a few times. This chain joins TRBV7-2 and TRBJ1-5; 7 bases match TRBD1. CDR1 is SGHTA and CDR2 is FQGNSA in the germline V gene. J was trimmed by 0 bases and V by 6 bases; bases with no gene match: 5. The CDR3 contains 15 residues. The CDR3 DNA reads as TGTGCCAGCAGGTCGACAGGGATTAGCAATCAGCCCCAGCATTTT. It yields the protein CASRSTGISNQPQHF.

In its sample, this clonotype was seen a few times. The V call is TRBV4-3, the J call TRBJ1-4; D uncertain. The CDR3 runs to 17 residues. CDR1 and CDR2 from the germline V gene are LGHNA and YSLEER. V lost 4 bases, J lost 4 bases, and 19 bases lay in between. The CDR3 nucleotides are TGCGCCAGCAGCCCCAACCCATCCGGTTCCTATAATGAAAAACTGTTTTTT. Encoded protein: CASSPNPSGSYNEKLFF.

This chain uses TRBV4-3 with TRBJ2-4; D might be TRBD1 (6 bases). CDR3 length: 16 amino acids. Germline loops: CDR1 LGHNA, CDR2 YSLEER. V was shortened by 0 bases and J by 4 bases, with 13 bases between the two germline ends. Here the CDR3 reads CASSQERTAKKNIQYF. The DNA for the CDR3 is TGCGCCAGCAGCCAAGAAAGGACAGCAAAAAAAAACATTCAGTACTTC.